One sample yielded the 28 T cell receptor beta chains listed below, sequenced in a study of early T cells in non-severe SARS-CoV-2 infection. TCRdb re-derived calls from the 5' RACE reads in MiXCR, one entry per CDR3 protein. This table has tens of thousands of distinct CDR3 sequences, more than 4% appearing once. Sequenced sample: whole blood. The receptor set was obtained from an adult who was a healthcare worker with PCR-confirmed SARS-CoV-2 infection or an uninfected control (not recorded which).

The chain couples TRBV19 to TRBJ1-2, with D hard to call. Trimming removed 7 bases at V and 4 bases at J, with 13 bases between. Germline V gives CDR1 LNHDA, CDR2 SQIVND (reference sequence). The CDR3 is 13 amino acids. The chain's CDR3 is CASTPRRGYGYTF. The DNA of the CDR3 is TGTGCCAGTACCCCCCGTCGGGGCTATGGCTACACCTTC.

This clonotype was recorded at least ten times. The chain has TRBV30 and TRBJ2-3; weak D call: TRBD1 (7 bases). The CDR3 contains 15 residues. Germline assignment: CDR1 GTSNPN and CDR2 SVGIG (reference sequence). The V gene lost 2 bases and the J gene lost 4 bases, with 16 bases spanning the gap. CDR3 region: CAWSLGAGGPDTQYF. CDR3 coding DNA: TGTGCCTGGAGTTTGGGGGCAGGGGGGCCAGATACGCAGTATTTT.

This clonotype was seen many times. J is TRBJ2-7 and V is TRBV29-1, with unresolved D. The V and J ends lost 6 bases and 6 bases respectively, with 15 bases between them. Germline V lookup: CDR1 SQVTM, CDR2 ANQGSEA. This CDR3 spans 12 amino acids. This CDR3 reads CSVPDITGEQYF. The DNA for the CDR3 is TGCAGCGTCCCTGACATTACGGGCGAGCAGTACTTC.

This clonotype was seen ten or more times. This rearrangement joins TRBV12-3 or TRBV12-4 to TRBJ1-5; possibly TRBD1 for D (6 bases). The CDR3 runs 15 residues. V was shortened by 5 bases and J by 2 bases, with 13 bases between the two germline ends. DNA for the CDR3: TGTGCCAGCAGTCCGACTTCAGGGGGCAATCAGCCCCAGCATTTT. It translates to CASSPTSGGNQPQHF.

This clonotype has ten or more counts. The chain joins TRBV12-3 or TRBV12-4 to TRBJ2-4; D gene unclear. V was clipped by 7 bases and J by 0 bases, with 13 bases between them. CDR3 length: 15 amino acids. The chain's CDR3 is CASKASGIAKNIQYF. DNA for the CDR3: TGTGCCAGCAAGGCATCTGGAATAGCCAAAAACATTCAGTACTTC.

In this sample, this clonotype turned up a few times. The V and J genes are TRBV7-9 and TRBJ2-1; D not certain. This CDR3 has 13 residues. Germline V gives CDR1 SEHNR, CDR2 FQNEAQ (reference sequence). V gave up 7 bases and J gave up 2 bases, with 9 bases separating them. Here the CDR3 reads CASTGSTYNEQFF. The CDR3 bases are TGTGCCAGCACCGGATCGACCTACAATGAGCAGTTCTTC.

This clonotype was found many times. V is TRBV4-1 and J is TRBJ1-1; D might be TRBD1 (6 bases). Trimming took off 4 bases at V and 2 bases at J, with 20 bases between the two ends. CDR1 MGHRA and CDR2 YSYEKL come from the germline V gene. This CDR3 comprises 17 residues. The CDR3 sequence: CASSPSWGALLNTEAFF. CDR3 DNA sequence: TGCGCCAGCAGCCCATCATGGGGGGCCCTATTAAACACTGAAGCTTTCTTT.

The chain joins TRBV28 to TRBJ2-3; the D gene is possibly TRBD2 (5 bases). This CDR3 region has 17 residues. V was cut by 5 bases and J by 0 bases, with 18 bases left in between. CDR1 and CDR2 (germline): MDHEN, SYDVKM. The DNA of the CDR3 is TGTGCCAGCAGTACGGGATATTCTACTACTAGCACAGATACGCAGTATTTT. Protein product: CASSTGYSTTSTDTQYF.

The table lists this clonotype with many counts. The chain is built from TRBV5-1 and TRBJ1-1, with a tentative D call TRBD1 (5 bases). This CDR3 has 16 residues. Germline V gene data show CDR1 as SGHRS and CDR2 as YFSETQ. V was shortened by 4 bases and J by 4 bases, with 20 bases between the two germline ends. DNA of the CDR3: TGCGCCAGCAGCCCGGGGACGGCCTTGGTATGCACTGAAGCTTTCTTT. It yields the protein CASSPGTALVCTEAFF.

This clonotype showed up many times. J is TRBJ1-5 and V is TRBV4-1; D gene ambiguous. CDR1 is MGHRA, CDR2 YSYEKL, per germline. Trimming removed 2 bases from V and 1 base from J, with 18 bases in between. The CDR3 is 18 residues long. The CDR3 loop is CASSQTILKGGSNQPQHF. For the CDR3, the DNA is TGCGCCAGCAGCCAAACGATCCTGAAGGGAGGGAGCAATCAGCCCCAGCATTTT.

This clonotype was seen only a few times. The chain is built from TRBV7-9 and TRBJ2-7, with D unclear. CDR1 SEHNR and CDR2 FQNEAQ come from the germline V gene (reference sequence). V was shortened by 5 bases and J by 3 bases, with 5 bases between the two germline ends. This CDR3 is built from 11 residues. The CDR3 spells CASSTYYEQYF. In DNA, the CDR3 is TGTGCCAGCAGCACCTACTACGAGCAGTACTTC.

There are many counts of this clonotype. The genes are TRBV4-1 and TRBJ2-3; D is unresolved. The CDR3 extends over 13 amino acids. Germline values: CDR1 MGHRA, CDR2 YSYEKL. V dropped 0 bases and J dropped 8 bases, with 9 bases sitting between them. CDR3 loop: CASSQELGVTQYF. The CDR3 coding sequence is TGCGCCAGCAGCCAAGAGCTTGGAGTTACGCAGTATTTT.

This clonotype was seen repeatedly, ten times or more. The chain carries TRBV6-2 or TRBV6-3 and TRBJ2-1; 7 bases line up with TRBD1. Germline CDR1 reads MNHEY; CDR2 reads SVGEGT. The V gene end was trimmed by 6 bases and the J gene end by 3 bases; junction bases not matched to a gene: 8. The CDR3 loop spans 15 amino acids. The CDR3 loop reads CASSRPGTDYNEQFF. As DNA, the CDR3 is TGTGCCAGCAGCCGCCCCGGGACAGACTACAATGAGCAGTTCTTC.

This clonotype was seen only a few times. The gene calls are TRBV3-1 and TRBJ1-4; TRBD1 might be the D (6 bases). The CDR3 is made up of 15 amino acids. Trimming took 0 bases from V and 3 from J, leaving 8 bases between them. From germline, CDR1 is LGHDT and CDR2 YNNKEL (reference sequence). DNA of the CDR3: TGTGCCAGCAGCCAAGATCCAGGGGCTAATGAAAAACTGTTTTTT. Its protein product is CASSQDPGANEKLFF.

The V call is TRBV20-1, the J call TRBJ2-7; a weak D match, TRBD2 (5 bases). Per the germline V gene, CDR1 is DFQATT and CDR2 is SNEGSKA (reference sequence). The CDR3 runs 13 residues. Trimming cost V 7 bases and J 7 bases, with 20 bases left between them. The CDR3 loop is CSGSWRTKREQYF. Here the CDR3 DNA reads TGCAGTGGGAGTTGGAGGACCAAACGAGAGCAGTACTTC.

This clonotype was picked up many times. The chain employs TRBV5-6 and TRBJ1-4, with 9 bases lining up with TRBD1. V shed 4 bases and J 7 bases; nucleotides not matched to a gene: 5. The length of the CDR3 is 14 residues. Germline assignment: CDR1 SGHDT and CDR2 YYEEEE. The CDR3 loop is CASSKGQGGEKLFF. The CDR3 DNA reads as TGTGCCAGCAGCAAGGGACAGGGAGGTGAAAAACTGTTTTTT.

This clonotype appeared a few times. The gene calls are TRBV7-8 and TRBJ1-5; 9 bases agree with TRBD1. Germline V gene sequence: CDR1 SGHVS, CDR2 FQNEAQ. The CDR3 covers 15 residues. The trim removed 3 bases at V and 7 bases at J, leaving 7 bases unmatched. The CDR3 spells CASSLNRGPSQPQHF. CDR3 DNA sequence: TGTGCCAGCAGCTTGAACAGGGGGCCTAGCCAGCCCCAGCATTTT.

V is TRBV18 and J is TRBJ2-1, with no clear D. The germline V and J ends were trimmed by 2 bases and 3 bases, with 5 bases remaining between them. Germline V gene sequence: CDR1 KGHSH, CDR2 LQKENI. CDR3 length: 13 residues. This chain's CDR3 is CASSPGIYNEQFF. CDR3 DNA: TGTGCCAGCTCACCAGGGATCTACAATGAGCAGTTCTTC.

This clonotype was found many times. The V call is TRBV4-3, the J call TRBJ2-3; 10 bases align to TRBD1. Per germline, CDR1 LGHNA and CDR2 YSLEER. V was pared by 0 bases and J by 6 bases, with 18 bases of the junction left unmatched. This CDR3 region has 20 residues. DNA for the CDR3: TGCGCCAGCAGCCAAGATGTTATGGTGACAGGGGGCATGGCATGGGATACGCAGTATTTT. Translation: CASSQDVMVTGGMAWDTQYF.

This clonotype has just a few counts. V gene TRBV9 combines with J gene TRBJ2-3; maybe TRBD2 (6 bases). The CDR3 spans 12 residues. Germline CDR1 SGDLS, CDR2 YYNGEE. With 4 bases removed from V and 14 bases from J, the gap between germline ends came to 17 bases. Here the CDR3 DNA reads TGTGCCAGCAGCACGGTGGGGACTTTGCCGTATTTT. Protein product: CASSTVGTLPYF.

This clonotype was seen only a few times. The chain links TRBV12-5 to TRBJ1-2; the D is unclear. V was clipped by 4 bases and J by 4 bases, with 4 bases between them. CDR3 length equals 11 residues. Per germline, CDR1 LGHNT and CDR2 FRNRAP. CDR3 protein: CASGSLYGYTF. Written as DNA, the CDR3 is TGTGCTAGTGGTTCTCTCTATGGCTACACCTTC.

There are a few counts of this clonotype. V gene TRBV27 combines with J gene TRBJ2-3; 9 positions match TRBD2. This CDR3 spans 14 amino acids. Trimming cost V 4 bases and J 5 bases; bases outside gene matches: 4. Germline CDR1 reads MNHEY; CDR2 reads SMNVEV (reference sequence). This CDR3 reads CASSWGLAVDTQYF. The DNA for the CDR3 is TGTGCCAGCAGTTGGGGACTAGCTGTAGATACGCAGTATTTT.

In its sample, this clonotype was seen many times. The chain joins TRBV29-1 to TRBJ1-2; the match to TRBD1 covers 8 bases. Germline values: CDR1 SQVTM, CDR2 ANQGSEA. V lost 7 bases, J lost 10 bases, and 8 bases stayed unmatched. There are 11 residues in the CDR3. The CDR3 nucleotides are TGCAGCGCCGCCGGGACAGGTCTCTACACCTTC. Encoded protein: CSAAGTGLYTF.

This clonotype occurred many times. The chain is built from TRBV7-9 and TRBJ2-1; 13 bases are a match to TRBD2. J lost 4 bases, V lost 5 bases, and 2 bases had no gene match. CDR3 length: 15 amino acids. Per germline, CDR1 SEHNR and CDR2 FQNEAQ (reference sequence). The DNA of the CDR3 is TGTGCCAGCAGCCGGGGACTAGCGGGATACAATGAGCAGTTCTTC. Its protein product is CASSRGLAGYNEQFF. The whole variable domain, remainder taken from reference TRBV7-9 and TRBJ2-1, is DTGVSQNPRHKITKRGQNVTFRCDPISEHNRLYWYRQTLGQGPEFLTYFQNEAQLEKSRLLSDRFSAERPKGSFSTLEIQRTEQGDSAMYLCASSRGLAGYNEQFFGPGTRLTVL.

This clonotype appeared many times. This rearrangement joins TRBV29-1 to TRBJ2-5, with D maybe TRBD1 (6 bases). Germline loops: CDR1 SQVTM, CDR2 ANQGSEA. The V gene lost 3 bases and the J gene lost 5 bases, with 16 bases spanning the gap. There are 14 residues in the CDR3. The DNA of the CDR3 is TGCAGCGTTGATGGTACAGGGCGACCCGAGACCCAGTACTTC. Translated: CSVDGTGRPETQYF.

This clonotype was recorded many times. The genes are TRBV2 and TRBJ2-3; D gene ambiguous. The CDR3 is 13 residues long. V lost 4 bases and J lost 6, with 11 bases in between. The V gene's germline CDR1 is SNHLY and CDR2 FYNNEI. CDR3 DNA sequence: TGTGCCAGCAGTGCGGAGAGCCGGGATACGCAGTATTTT. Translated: CASSAESRDTQYF.

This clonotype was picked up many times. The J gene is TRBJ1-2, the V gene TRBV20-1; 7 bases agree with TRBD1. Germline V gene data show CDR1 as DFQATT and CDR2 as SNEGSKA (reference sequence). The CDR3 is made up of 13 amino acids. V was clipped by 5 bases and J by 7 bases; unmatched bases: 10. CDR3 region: CSAGTGVNVGYTF. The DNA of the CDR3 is TGCAGTGCTGGAACAGGGGTCAATGTTGGCTACACCTTC.

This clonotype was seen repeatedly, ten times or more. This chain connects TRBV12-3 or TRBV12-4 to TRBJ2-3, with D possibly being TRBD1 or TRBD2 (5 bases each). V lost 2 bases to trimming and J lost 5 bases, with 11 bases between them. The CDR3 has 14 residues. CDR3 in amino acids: CASSLMGDLDTQYF. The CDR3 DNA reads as TGTGCCAGCAGTTTAATGGGGGATTTAGATACGCAGTATTTT.